This paragraph covers one T cell receptor (beta chain) sequence. The antigen remains unidentified. The CDR3 runs 14 residues. Per germline, CDR1 SGHRS and CDR2 YFSETQ. Trimming cost V 5 bases and J 7 bases, with 18 bases left between them. As for time point: persistent/refractory GD, antithyroid drugs over 5 years with positive TRAb. Making the TCR library involved RNA that had been extracted from PBMCs. The data derive from a study of regulatory T cells in long-lasting Graves disease. Study information: Persistent Graves' disease denoted over 5 years of antithyroid drugs plus positive TSH receptor antibodies.

Study observations and caveats: Exclusively peripheral blood, rather than thyroid tissue, was studied. Persistent disease was associated with favored TRBV28 usage and with favored use of TRBJ1-2 and TRBJ2-5.

To make TCR beta libraries, researchers used iRepertoire HTBI primers and Arm-PCR of CDR3 regions. TCRdb used MiXCR to reprocess the multiplex PCR reads, holding one entry per CDR3 protein. The sample lists hundreds of thousands of distinct CDR3 sequences, approximately 22% occurring once. The sequencing used peripheral blood mononuclear cells (PBMCs), collected when the disease was refractory, from a patient treated with antithyroid drugs. The TCR comes from a female donor with Graves disease. The genes are TRBV5-1 and TRBJ1-1; D not certain. The CDR3 reads CASRTSEGSGEAFF. The CDR3 DNA sequence: TGCGCCAGCAGGACCTCAGAGGGCAGCGGTGAAGCTTTCTTT. Variable domain in full (rest from reference TRBV5-1 and TRBJ1-1): KAGVTQTPRYLIKTRGQQVTLSCSPISGHRSVSWYQQTPGQGLQFLFEYFSETQRNKGNFPGRFSGRQFSNSRSEMNVSTLELGDSALYLCASRTSEGSGEAFFGQGTRLTVV.